Listed here are 19 T cell receptor beta chains from one sample, sequenced in a study of post-analysis software for immune sequencing data. Researchers reported that TCR beta cDNA libraries carried unique molecular identifiers. MiXCR, applied by TCRdb to the PCR reads, yields one record per CDR3 protein. The sample lists some 160,000 distinct CDR3 sequences, around 36% occurring once. The sequencing used blood, collected after autologous hematopoietic stem cell transplantation. The receptors shown here come from a girl aged 10 to 17 with multiple sclerosis.

This clonotype was recorded once. The V call is TRBV20-1, the J call TRBJ2-1; 8 bases fit TRBD2. From germline, CDR1 is DFQATT and CDR2 SNEGSKA (reference sequence). V shed 1 base, J shed 2 bases, and the junction held 1 base outside the gene matches. This CDR3 has 14 residues. The CDR3 here is CSARATSAYNEQFF. The CDR3 DNA is TGCAGTGCTAGAGCGACTAGCGCCTACAATGAGCAGTTCTTC.

This chain links TRBV15 with TRBJ2-1, with 14 bases aligning to TRBD2. Germline V lookup: CDR1 LNHNV, CDR2 YYDKDF (reference sequence). V was pared by 0 bases and J by 8 bases, with 6 bases of the junction left unmatched. The CDR3 is 17 amino acids. CDR3 sequence: CATSRDWGTSGSDEQFF. In DNA form, the CDR3 reads TGTGCCACCAGCAGAGATTGGGGGACTAGCGGGAGCGATGAGCAGTTCTTC.

For this clonotype: It may be a read error: a sequence one base away is much more abundant. The V and J genes are TRBV10-3 and TRBJ2-5, with TRBD2 as a possible D gene (5 bases). The CDR3 has 14 residues. CDR1 is ENHRY, CDR2 SYGVKD, per germline. CDR3 amino acids: CATSRRARDETQYF. The CDR3 DNA sequence: TGTGCCACCAGTAGGCGGGCTCGGGATGAGACCCAGTACTTC.

This clonotype has more than one count but fewer than ten. J is TRBJ2-3 and V is TRBV11-2; 9 bases map to TRBD2. V gave up 5 bases and J gave up 0 bases; unmatched junction bases: 9. The CDR3 has 17 amino acids. Germline CDR1 is SGHAT and CDR2 is FQNNGV. In DNA form, the CDR3 reads TGTGCCAGCAGCCGTACCGGGACTAGCTATAGCACAGATACGCAGTATTTT. Protein sequence: CASSRTGTSYSTDTQYF.

The rearrangement uses TRBV12-3 or TRBV12-4 and TRBJ2-1; the match to TRBD2 covers 9 bases. This CDR3 has 18 amino acids. The junction had 14 bases not matched to a gene; V was cut back by 7 bases and J by 1 base. Written as DNA, the CDR3 is TGTGCCAGCACCATGAGGGGCGGGAGGGCCGAGTCCTACAATGAGCAGTTCTTC. It codes for CASTMRGGRAESYNEQFF.

The chain joins TRBV7-2 to TRBJ2-1; TRBD2 agrees at 7 bases. CDR3 length: 17 residues. Germline V CDR1 and CDR2: SGHTA, FQGNSA. With V trimmed by 3 bases and J by 2 bases, 10 bases remained unmatched. CDR3 in DNA: TGTGCCAGCAGCTTGCGGCGGGAGCCTTATCCCTACAATGAGCAGTTCTTC. Its protein is CASSLRREPYPYNEQFF. Full variable domain (missing parts from reference TRBV7-2 and TRBJ2-1): GAGVSQSPSNKVTEKGKDVELRCDPISGHTALYWYRQSLGQGLEFLIYFQGNSAPDKSGLPSDRFSAERTGGSVSTLTIQRTQQEDSAVYLCASSLRREPYPYNEQFFGPGTRLTVL.

This chain links TRBV20-1 with TRBJ2-1, with TRBD2 as a possible D gene (6 bases). Germline V gives CDR1 DFQATT, CDR2 SNEGSKA (reference sequence). The CDR3 covers 18 residues. V gave up 1 base and J gave up 6 bases, with 25 bases separating them. CDR3 in DNA: TGCAGTGCTAGAGTCCATTCTGTGGCGGGATGGATGGGCAATGAGCAGTTCTTC. Residues: CSARVHSVAGWMGNEQFF.

This clonotype was found a few times. This chain connects TRBV15 to TRBJ2-5, with 9 positions matching TRBD2. The CDR3 loop spans 16 amino acids. Germline CDR1 LNHNV, CDR2 YYDKDF (reference sequence). Unmatched junction bases numbered 9, after V lost 0 bases and J lost 7 bases. The CDR3 loop reads CATSRDLGGRVGTQYF. The CDR3, as DNA: TGTGCCACCAGCAGAGATCTCGGCGGGAGGGTAGGGACCCAGTACTTC.

A single count supports this clonotype. This chain joins TRBV6-5 and TRBJ1-2; no firm D call. Between the trimmed V and J ends, which lost 8 bases and 8 bases, there was a span of 15 bases. Germline lookup yields CDR1 MNHEY and CDR2 SVGAGI. This CDR3 has 12 amino acids. CDR3 region: CASSTGKGGYTF. As DNA, the CDR3 is TGTGCCAGCTCCACGGGGAAAGGCGGCTACACCTTC.

This clonotype was picked up a small number of times. The chain recombines TRBV4-2 with TRBJ2-3, with 10 bases that match TRBD2. Germline lookup yields CDR1 LGHNA and CDR2 YNFKEQ. The CDR3 has 17 amino acids. V lost 8 bases to trimming and J lost 3 bases; unmatched junction nucleotides: 14. CDR3 protein: CASRKNPGTSATDTQYF. CDR3 nucleotides: TGTGCCAGCCGAAAAAACCCGGGGACTAGCGCGACAGATACGCAGTATTTT.

This chain joins TRBV5-1 and TRBJ2-1; D remains ambiguous. CDR3 length equals 13 residues. V was trimmed by 1 base and J by 10 bases, leaving 12 bases between them. The V gene's germline CDR1 is SGHRS and CDR2 YFSETQ. CDR3 protein: CASSLTISREQFF. Written as DNA, the CDR3 is TGCGCCAGCAGCTTGACCATTAGCCGCGAGCAGTTCTTC. The full variable domain, in which reference TRBV5-1 and TRBJ2-1 provide the parts outside the CDR3, is KAGVTQTPRYLIKTRGQQVTLSCSPISGHRSVSWYQQTPGQGLQFLFEYFSETQRNKGNFPGRFSGRQFSNSRSEMNVSTLELGDSALYLCASSLTISREQFFGPGTRLTVL.

This clonotype was seen only a few times. V and J are TRBV6-4 and TRBJ1-6; D not resolved. With 3 bases removed from V and 8 bases from J, the gap between germline ends came to 11 bases. CDR1 MRHNA and CDR2 SNTAGT come from the germline V gene. This CDR3 has 14 amino acids. The chain's CDR3 is CASSETAVDSPLHF. DNA for the CDR3: TGTGCCAGCAGTGAAACGGCGGTCGATTCACCCCTCCACTTT.

This clonotype was detected a few times. This chain joins TRBV24-1 and TRBJ2-1; D gene unclear. The CDR3 runs 14 residues. Germline V gene lookup returns CDR1 KGHDR and CDR2 SFDVKD. V was clipped by 4 bases and J by 3 bases, with 9 bases between them. CDR3 amino acids: CATSDVTDYNEQFF. The CDR3 coding sequence is TGTGCCACCAGTGACGTCACGGACTACAATGAGCAGTTCTTC.

This clonotype was observed a few times. V and J are TRBV27 and TRBJ2-1; D not certain. V was cut by 5 bases and J by 3 bases, with 17 bases left in between. Germline values: CDR1 MNHEY, CDR2 SMNVEV (reference sequence). The CDR3 covers 16 residues. This CDR3 reads CASSTRPPQGYNEQFF. The CDR3 region has the DNA TGTGCCAGCAGTACCCGACCTCCCCAAGGCTACAATGAGCAGTTCTTC.

This clonotype was picked up a small number of times. CDR3 protein: CASSLSPSGRRGELFF. DNA for the CDR3: TGTGCCAGCAGTTTATCACCCAGCGGGAGGAGAGGGGAGCTGTTTTTT. V is TRBV28 and J is TRBJ2-2; 9 bases fit TRBD2. The CDR3 has 16 residues. Per the germline V gene, CDR1 is MDHEN and CDR2 is SYDVKM. V dropped 1 base and J dropped 8; count of bases not matched to a gene: 8.

The gene calls are TRBV12-3 or TRBV12-4 and TRBJ1-5; 9 bases fit TRBD1. Germline trimming cut 8 bases from V and 8 bases from J; bases unmatched to any gene: 7. The CDR3 covers 13 residues. The DNA of the CDR3 is TGTGCCAGCCGGGACAGGGTTTTGGAGCCCCAGCATTTT. It codes for CASRDRVLEPQHF.

This chain joins TRBV7-2 and TRBJ2-1; no reliable D call. The CDR3 totals 13 residues. The germline V and J ends were trimmed by 3 bases and 8 bases, with 11 bases remaining between them. The germline gives CDR1 SGHTA, CDR2 FQGNSA. The CDR3 is CASSFARYDEQFF. The CDR3 DNA is TGTGCCAGCAGCTTTGCCCGGTATGATGAGCAGTTCTTC.

The V gene is TRBV29-1, the J gene TRBJ2-3, with 9 bases identical to TRBD1. The CDR3 runs to 14 residues. V lost 8 bases and J lost 1; bases outside the gene matches: 7. Per germline, CDR1 SQVTM and CDR2 ANQGSEA. The CDR3 spells CSSRTGEGTDTQYF. The CDR3 DNA reads TGCAGCTCAAGGACAGGGGAAGGCACAGATACGCAGTATTTT.

The CDR3 sequence is CSARPTVSGQYF. The CDR3 DNA sequence: TGCAGTGCTAGACCCACTGTCTCCGGGCAGTACTTC. This rearrangement joins TRBV20-1 to TRBJ2-7; D is unclear. Germline V gene data show CDR1 as DFQATT and CDR2 as SNEGSKA (reference sequence). Trimming pared 2 bases from V and 9 bases from J, leaving 14 bases between. The CDR3 is made up of 12 amino acids.